Listed below are T cell receptor beta chains from one sample, sequenced in a study of blood T cell repertoires in COVID-19. The protocol was immunoSEQ multiplex PCR, while the TCRdb copy is restricted to in-frame clones and leaves out a portion. Among about 74,000 clones listed, around nine tenths were seen once. Sequences were obtained from peripheral blood. The receptors derive from a man aged 65-85 years with active or convalescent COVID-19. CDR3s include the opening cysteine and the closing phenylalanine or tryptophan. Each record gives: clone size, J gene, V gene, D gene, CDR3 protein, CDR3 DNA. A D gene is named only where the DNA matches it firmly. The size entry is marked missing in some rows and otherwise reads once, few, many or a size class.

- TRBJ1-1 TRBV7-3 - CASSRGGSGNTEAFF TGTGCCAGCTCTAGGGGGGGCTCAGGGAACACTGAAGCTTTCTTT
- TRBJ1-6 TRBV3-1/TRBV3-2 - CASSQTPGDSPLHF TGTGCCAGCAGCCAAACCCCAGGGGACTCACCCCTCCACTTT
- TRBJ1-3 TRBV11-2 - CASSLADSSGNTIYF TGTGCCAGCAGCTTAGCGGACAGTTCTGGAAACACCATATATTTT
- TRBJ1-4 TRBV7-8 - CASSSLGGGWDEKLFF TGTGCCAGCAGCTCCCTTGGGGGGGGTTGGGATGAAAAACTGTTTTTT
- TRBJ2-1 TRBV3-1/TRBV3-2 TRBD2 CASSRTSNEQFF TGTGCCAGCAGCAGGACTAGCAATGAGCAGTTCTTC
- TRBJ1-2 TRBV14 TRBD1 CASSGQGATALRGYTF TGTGCCAGCAGCGGGCAGGGGGCGACGGCTTTGAGGGGCTACACCTTC
once TRBJ2-7 TRBV4-1 TRBD1 CASSSRDRGFYEQYF TGCGCCAGCAGCTCCCGGGACAGGGGGTTCTACGAGCAGTACTTC
- TRBJ1-5 TRBV7-2 - CASSVRRDQPQHF TGTGCCAGCAGCGTTAGACGGGATCAGCCCCAGCATTTT
- TRBJ2-2 TRBV6-4 - CASSPGHLIAGELFF TGTGCCAGCTCCCCGGGACATTTAATCGCCGGGGAGCTGTTTTTT
- TRBJ1-1 TRBV6-1 - CASSRTSDTEAFF TGTGCCAGCAGTCGCACCTCGGACACTGAAGCTTTCTTT
- TRBJ2-7 TRBV15 TRBD2 CATSRPGGASSYEQYF TGTGCCACCAGCAGACCGGGGGGTGCCAGCTCCTACGAGCAGTACTTC
- TRBJ2-3 TRBV7-7 - CASAPGGMRTDTQYF TGTGCCAGCGCACCTGGGGGGATGCGCACAGATACGCAGTATTTT
- TRBJ2-7 TRBV10-2 TRBD1 CASSGLPGQGRREQYF TGCGCCAGCAGTGGACTCCCGGGACAGGGGAGGCGCGAGCAGTACTTC
few TRBJ2-1 TRBV12-5 - CASGLGQSSYNEQFF TGTGCTAGTGGTTTGGGACAAAGCTCCTACAATGAGCAGTTCTTC
few TRBJ2-7 TRBV4-2 TRBD2 CASRGIAGGPVEQYF TGTGCCAGCCGAGGAATAGCGGGGGGGCCGGTCGAGCAGTACTTC
- TRBJ2-7 TRBV7-8 - CASSFRDINSYEQYF TGTGCCAGCAGCTTCCGGGACATAAACTCCTACGAGCAGTACTTC
once TRBJ2-5 TRBV5-1 TRBD2 CASSPGRRAETQYF TGCGCCAGCAGCCCCGGGAGGAGGGCAGAGACCCAGTACTTC
- TRBJ1-2 TRBV30 - CAWSEGGNYGYTF TGTGCCTGGAGCGAGGGGGGGAACTATGGCTACACCTTC
- TRBJ1-2 TRBV5-1 - CASSFDRLGYGYTF TGCGCCAGCAGCTTTGACAGGCTAGGGTATGGCTACACCTTC
- TRBJ1-4 TRBV5-4 - CASSFEGRNEKLFF TGTGCCAGCAGCTTCGAGGGGAGGAATGAAAAACTGTTTTTT
- TRBJ1-3 TRBV7-9 TRBD1 CALDRELGNTIYF TGTGCTCTGGACAGGGAATTGGGAAACACCATATATTTT
- TRBJ2-1 TRBV19 - CASSPGRGPGEQFF TGTGCCAGTAGTCCCGGACGGGGTCCGGGTGAGCAGTTCTTC
- TRBJ1-5 TRBV6-5 - CASSTDRYSNQPQHF TGTGCCAGCAGCACCGACAGATATAGCAATCAGCCCCAGCATTTT
- TRBJ1-1 TRBV5-1 - CASSLTSNTEAFF TGCGCCAGCAGCTTGACGAGTAACACTGAAGCTTTCTTT
- TRBJ2-5 TRBV10-3 - CAISERGSETQYF TGTGCCATCAGTGAGAGGGGGAGTGAGACCCAGTACTTC
few TRBJ1-1 TRBV29-1 - CSVVVGDTEAFF TGCAGCGTTGTCGTCGGGGACACTGAAGCTTTCTTT
- TRBJ1-3 TRBV5-1 - CASSLDPIAVRSGNTIYF TGCGCCAGCAGCTTGGACCCTATTGCTGTTCGCTCTGGAAACACCATATATTTT
once TRBJ1-3 TRBV9 TRBD1 CASSIRQGSGNTIYF TGTGCCAGCAGCATTCGACAGGGCTCTGGAAACACCATATATTTT
- TRBJ2-2 TRBV7-9 - CASEPGELFF TGTGCCAGCGAGCCCGGGGAGCTGTTTTTT
few TRBJ1-4 TRBV25-1 TRBD1 CASSEFAQGEKLFF TGTGCCAGCAGTGAATTCGCACAGGGGGAAAAACTGTTTTTT
- TRBJ1-5 TRBV6-6 TRBD1 CASRAGTGFLQPQHF TGTGCCAGCAGAGCCGGGACAGGGTTTTTACAGCCCCAGCATTTT
- TRBJ2-3 TRBV2 - CASSGAGARGTQYF TGTGCCAGCAGTGGGGCGGGGGCGAGGGGTACGCAGTATTTT
- TRBJ1-3 TRBV10-3 - CAITRGGDGNTIYF TGTGCCATCACGAGAGGGGGAGATGGAAACACCATATATTTT
- TRBJ2-3 TRBV5-1 - CASSLRQGQRVADTQYF TGCGCCAGCAGCCTTAGACAGGGACAGCGGGTGGCGGATACGCAGTATTTT
- TRBJ2-3 TRBV19 - CATRADTQYF TGTGCCACTAGAGCCGATACGCAGTATTTT